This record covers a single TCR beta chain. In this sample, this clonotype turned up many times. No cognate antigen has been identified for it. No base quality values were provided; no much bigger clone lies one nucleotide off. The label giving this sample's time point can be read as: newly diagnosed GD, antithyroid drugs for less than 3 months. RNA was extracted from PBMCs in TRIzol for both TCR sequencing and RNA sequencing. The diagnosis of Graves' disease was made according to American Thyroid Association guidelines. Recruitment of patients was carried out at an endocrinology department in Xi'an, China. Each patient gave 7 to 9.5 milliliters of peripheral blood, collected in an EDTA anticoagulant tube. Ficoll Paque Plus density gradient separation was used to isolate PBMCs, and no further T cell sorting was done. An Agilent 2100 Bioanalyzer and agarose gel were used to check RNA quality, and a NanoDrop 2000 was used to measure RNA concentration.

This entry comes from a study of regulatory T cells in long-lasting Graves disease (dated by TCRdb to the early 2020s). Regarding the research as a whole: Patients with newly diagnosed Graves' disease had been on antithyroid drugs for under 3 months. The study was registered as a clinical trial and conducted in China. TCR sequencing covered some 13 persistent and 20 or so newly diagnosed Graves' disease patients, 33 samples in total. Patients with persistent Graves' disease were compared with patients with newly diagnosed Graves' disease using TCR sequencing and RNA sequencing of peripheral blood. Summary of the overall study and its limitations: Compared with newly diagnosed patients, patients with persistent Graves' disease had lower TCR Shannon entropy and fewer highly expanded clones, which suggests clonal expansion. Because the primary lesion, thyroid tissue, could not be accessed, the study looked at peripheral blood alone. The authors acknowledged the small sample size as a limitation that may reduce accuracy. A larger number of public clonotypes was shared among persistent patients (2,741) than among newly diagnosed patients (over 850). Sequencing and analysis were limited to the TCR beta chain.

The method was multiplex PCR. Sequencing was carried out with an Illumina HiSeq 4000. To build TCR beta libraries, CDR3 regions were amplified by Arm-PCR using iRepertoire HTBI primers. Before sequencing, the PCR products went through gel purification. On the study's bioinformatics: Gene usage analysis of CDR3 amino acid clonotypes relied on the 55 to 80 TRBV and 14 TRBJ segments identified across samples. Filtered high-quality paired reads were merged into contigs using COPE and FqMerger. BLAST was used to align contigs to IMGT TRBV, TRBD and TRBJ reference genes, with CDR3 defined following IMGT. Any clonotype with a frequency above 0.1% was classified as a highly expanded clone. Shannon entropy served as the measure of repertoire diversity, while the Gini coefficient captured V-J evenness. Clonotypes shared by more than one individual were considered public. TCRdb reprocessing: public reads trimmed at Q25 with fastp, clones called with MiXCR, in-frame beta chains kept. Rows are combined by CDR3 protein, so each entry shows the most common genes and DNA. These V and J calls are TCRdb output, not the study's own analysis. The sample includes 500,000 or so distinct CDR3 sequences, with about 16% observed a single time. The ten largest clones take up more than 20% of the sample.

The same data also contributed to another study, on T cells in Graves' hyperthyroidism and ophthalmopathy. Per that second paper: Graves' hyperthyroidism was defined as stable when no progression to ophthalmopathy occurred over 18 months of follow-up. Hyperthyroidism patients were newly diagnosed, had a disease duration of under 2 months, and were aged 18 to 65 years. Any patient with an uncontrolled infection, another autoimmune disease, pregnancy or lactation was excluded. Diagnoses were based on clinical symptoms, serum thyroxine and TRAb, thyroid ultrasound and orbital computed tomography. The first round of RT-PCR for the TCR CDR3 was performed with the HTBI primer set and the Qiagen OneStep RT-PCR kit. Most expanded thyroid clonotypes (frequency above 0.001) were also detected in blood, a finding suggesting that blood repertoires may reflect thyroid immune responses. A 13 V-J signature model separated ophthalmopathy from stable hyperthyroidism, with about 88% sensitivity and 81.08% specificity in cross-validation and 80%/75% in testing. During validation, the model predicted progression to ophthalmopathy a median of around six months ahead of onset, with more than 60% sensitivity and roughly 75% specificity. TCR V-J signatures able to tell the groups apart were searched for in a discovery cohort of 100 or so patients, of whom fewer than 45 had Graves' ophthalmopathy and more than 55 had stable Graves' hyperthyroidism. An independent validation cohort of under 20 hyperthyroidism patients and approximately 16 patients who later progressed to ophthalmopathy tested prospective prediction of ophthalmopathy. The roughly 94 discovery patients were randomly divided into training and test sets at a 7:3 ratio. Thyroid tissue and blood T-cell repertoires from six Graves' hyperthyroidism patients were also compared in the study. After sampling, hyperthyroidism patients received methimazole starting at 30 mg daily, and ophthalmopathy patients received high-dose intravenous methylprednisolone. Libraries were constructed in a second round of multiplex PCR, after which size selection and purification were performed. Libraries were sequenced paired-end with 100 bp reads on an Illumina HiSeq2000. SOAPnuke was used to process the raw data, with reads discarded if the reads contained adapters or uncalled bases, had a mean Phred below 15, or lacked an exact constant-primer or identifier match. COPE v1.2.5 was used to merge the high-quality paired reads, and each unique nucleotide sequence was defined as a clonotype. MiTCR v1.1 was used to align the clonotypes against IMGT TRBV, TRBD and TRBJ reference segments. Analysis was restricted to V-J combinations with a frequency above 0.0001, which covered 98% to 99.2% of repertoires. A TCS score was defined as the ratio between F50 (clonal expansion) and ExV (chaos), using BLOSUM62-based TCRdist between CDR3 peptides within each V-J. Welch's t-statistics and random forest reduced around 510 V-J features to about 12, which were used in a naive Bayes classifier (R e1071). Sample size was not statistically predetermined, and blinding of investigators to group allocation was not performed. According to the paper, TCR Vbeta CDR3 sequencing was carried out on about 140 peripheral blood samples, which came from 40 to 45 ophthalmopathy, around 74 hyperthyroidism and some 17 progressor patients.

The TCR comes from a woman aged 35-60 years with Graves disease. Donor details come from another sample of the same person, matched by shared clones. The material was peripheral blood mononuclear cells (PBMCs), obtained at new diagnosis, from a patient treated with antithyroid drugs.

The CDR3 loop reads CASSLDRGSDTQYF. The sequenced DNA: TGTGCCAGCAGTTTGGACCGCGGGTCAGATACGCAGTATTTT. The sequence is built from TRBV2 and TRBJ2-3; tentative D gene TRBD2, with 5 bases matching. CDR1 and CDR2 are read off the germline V gene as SNHLY and FYNNEI. The V end loses 5 bases and the J end loses 4 bases, and a stretch of 13 bases separates them. The CDR3 runs 14 residues from the cysteine to the phenylalanine. The only DNA kept is the CDR3, 42 bases in frame from the first base.